This TCR beta chain was found in a study of long-term antiretroviral therapy in people with HIV (dated by TCRdb to the early 2020s). About the full investigation: The earliest samples were collected about a decade before the 2015 WHO recommendation for immediate ART, when ART was typically delayed until CD4 counts fell. A retrospective serial study tested whether ART initiation and durable HIV suppression were associated with changes in peripheral blood TRB repertoire composition and diversity. No cross-contamination during QIAcube processing was seen in test extractions of a monoclonal T-cell line run alongside about 33 polyclonal samples. Among the 30 to 35 participants with HIV, ten to twelve were female. From 25 to 30 adults with confirmed HIV infection, the cohort provided around 180 cryopreserved PBMC samples, gathered serially across a mean of about 6 years (range 1-12).

Findings and caveats that apply to the study as a whole: Starting ART was linked to a significant rise in TRB diversity, yet even after long-term ART the diversity remained significantly lower than in transplant donor controls. Because pre-ART samples had limited cell numbers, unsorted PBMC were profiled rather than sorted CD4+ and CD8+ T cells. Samples dated from the mid-2000s to the late 2010s, and the ART regimens used may be less effective than current ones. Compared with controls, HIV repertoires had narrower CDR3 length ranges, and the network structure pointed to an antigen-experienced repertoire that shifted only slightly toward naive after ART. At every time point, the repertoire was dominated by expanded TRB clones first identified before ART initiation, although this dominance fluctuated and, in many PLHIV, declined after ART. Since PBMC availability was limited, sequencing covered only the TCR beta chain, with no alpha chain pairing. Inferences about post-ART repertoire changes were limited because no data were available on ART adherence, viral resistance or therapy changes.

To be included, a participant needed at least one PBMC sample from before ART initiation plus at least two post-ART samples. All participants with HIV were treated in the United States of America. Cryopreserved samples of roughly 0.85-11 million PBMC were thawed and washed before DNA extraction. At the time of the earliest PBMC sample, participants with HIV were aged between roughly 20 and 55 years. Each participant contributed PBMC samples from 1-4 timepoints before ART initiation and 2-8 timepoints after ART initiation, with a median of 7 samples. For every participant, serial HIV viral load, CD4+ T-cell count, ART history and demographic data were obtained. Using a Qiagen kit on a QIAcube, genomic DNA was extracted from unsorted PBMC, with samples processed in batches of 12. V is trimmed back by 4 bases and J by 4 bases, and the junction contains 13 bases that no gene match accounts for. The germline V gene (reference sequence) specifies SEHNR as CDR1 and FQNEAQ as CDR2. Including the terminal cysteine and phenylalanine, the CDR3 comprises 18 residues. The read is trimmed to its CDR3 DNA, 54 bases read in frame from base 1.

The immunoSEQ hsTCRB v3.0 assay was used at survey level resolution to sequence the TRB variable region. The target sequencing depth for TRB was about 40,000-55,000 T-cell genomes per sample. An Illumina MiSeq with a v3 150-cycle kit was used to sequence the pooled TRB libraries. The authors' pipeline ran thus. Analysis of repertoires was carried out in R inside a reproducible Nextflow workflow spanning QC, data transformation and analysis. LymphoSeq2, an R package for AIRR-Seq data exploration, was used to implement custom analyses. Several samples that yielded fewer than 5000 total TRB sequences were excluded, so that more than 150 HIV repertoires were analyzed. Among the 188 retained HIV repertoires, some 60 were collected before ART initiation and 120 to 140 were collected after ART initiation. Repertoires were downsampled to 5000 TRB nucleotide sequences, with summary statistics averaged over 100 downsampling iterations. The analysis kept only TRB sequences whose CDR3 regions were at least seven amino acids long. Two measures captured diversity: a Shannon entropy-derived clonality score and the Gini coefficient. In the repertoire networks, any two of the top 5000 CDR3 amino acid sequences were linked whenever the two sequences differed by an edit distance of one. Antigen specificity groups and MHC restriction were predicted for TRB CDR3 amino acid sequences with GLIPH2. To flag known associations with CMV, EBV, HIV or tissue antigens, CDR3 amino acid sequences were compared against VDJdb and McPAS-TCR. Pre-ART, post-ART and control groups were compared with Wilcoxon signed-rank tests and Holm-Bonferroni correction. The clones in this table, taken by TCRdb from immuneACCESS, are in-frame only. Not every clone is retained; where verified, under half of the shortfall comes from an unresolved V gene, and the cause of the rest is unknown. V and J calls and clone size are as listed in that table; D and trimming were resolved from the DNA. Across this sample there are about 29,000 clones, with approximately 87% seen only once. The ten top clones hold roughly 4% of the sample.

On this clone: This clone's antigen is unknown. No quality values exist for individual bases; no much larger clone is one base distant.

The sequenced sample was unsorted PBMCs, obtained 0.5 years after starting antiretroviral therapy. The sequence was collected from a woman aged 18-30 years with HIV. The chain is assembled from TRBV7-9 and TRBJ2-5, with 12 junctional bases fitting TRBD2. The CDR3 reads as follows: CASSSSSLAGGKRETQYF. The bases are TGTGCCAGCAGCTCATCATCACTAGCGGGAGGTAAAAGAGAGACCCAGTACTTC.